The 2 T cell receptor beta chains listed next were all sequenced from one sample in a study of regulatory T cells in long-lasting Graves disease. Regarding time point: newly diagnosed GD, antithyroid drugs for less than 3 months. After RNA was extracted from PBMCs, the TCR library was made from it. Combining iRepertoire HTBI primers with Arm-PCR of CDR3 regions, the authors built TCR beta libraries. Each CDR3 protein is one row after TCRdb ran MiXCR on the multiplex PCR reads. This table holds approximately 560,000 distinct CDR3 sequences, around 15% found once. Another study also made use of these data, one on T cells in Graves' hyperthyroidism and ophthalmopathy.

The specimen was peripheral blood mononuclear cells (PBMCs), collected at new diagnosis, from a patient treated with antithyroid drugs. These receptors were collected from a man between 18 and 35 years old with Graves disease.

This clonotype was counted at least ten times. The J gene is TRBJ1-1, the V gene TRBV7-9, with a tentative D call TRBD1 (6 bases). Germline V gene sequence: CDR1 SEHNR, CDR2 FQNEAQ (reference sequence). This CDR3 is built from 15 residues. Trimming cost V 1 base and J 1 base, with 10 bases left between them. The CDR3 DNA reads as TGTGCCAGCAGCTTAGTCGAGGGGGGGAACACTGAAGCTTTCTTT. It specifies CASSLVEGGNTEAFF.

This clonotype was seen only a few times. The chain recombines TRBV14 with TRBJ2-1, with 7 bases aligning to TRBD2. V trimming: 4 bases; J trimming: 10 bases; junction bases outside the gene matches: 10. This CDR3 contains 14 residues. Germline CDR1 SGHDN, CDR2 FVKESK. Written as DNA, the CDR3 is TGTGCCAGCAGCCGGACCCGACTAGCAGGGGAGCAGTTCTTC. This sequence encodes CASSRTRLAGEQFF.